A single sample gave rise to the 6 T cell receptor beta chains below, sequenced in a study of blood T cell repertoires in COVID-19. This table comes from immunoSEQ multiplex PCR, and its TCRdb copy is limited to in-frame clones, with some not included. The data contain 250,000 to 300,000 clones, roughly nine tenths of them seen just once; the ten biggest clones take up 3.6%. Sequencing was carried out using peripheral blood. These TCRs come from a man between 18 and 35 years old with active or convalescent COVID-19.

The V gene is TRBV28, the J gene TRBJ1-5; 9 nucleotides agree with TRBD1. The CDR3 totals 16 residues. J lost 2 bases, V lost 6 bases, and 8 bases had no gene match. Germline CDR1 reads MDHEN; CDR2 reads SYDVKM. The chain's CDR3 is CASRQQGARGNQPQHF. The CDR3 nucleotides read TGTGCCAGCAGGCAACAGGGGGCGCGGGGCAATCAGCCCCAGCATTTT.

CDR3 amino acids: CASSPPQGSGYTF. CDR3 sequence (DNA): TGTGCCAGCTCACCACCACAGGGATCTGGCTACACCTTC. The V gene is TRBV18, the J gene TRBJ1-2; TRBD1 is a possible D gene (6 bases). V was trimmed by 0 bases and J by 7 bases, leaving 9 bases between them. The CDR3 sequence is 13 residues long. From germline, CDR1 is KGHSH and CDR2 LQKENI. Combining the CDR3 with reference TRBV18 and TRBJ1-2 gives the whole variable domain NAGVMQNPRHLVRRRGQEARLRCSPMKGHSHVYWYRQLPEEGLKFMVYLQKENIIDESGMPKERFSAEFPKEGPSILRIQQVVRGDSAAYFCASSPPQGSGYTFGSGTRLTVV.

The rearrangement uses TRBV15 and TRBJ1-5; D is unclear. V dropped 3 bases and J dropped 0 bases, with 6 bases sitting between them. The germline gives CDR1 LNHNV, CDR2 YYDKDF (reference sequence). CDR3 length equals 14 residues. The CDR3 DNA reads TGTGCCACCAGCAGTCTAGATAGCAATCAGCCCCAGCATTTT. Translated: CATSSLDSNQPQHF.

V gene TRBV15 combines with J gene TRBJ2-7; TRBD1 might be the D (6 bases). The germline gives CDR1 LNHNV, CDR2 YYDKDF (reference sequence). The CDR3 covers 15 residues. Trimming shortened V by 3 bases and J by 3 bases, and 15 bases separated the two germline ends. CDR3 sequence reads: CATSSVRGRNYEQYF. The CDR3 DNA follows: TGTGCCACCAGCAGCGTCAGGGGCAGAAACTACGAGCAGTACTTC.

This chain joins TRBV5-1 and TRBJ1-1; D gene unclear. The germline V gene encodes CDR1 SGHRS and CDR2 YFSETQ. Trimming cost V 6 bases and J 1 base, with 10 bases left between them. The CDR3 extends over 13 amino acids. The CDR3 protein is CASKMWQNTEAFF. The CDR3 nucleotides read TGCGCCAGCAAAATGTGGCAGAACACTGAAGCTTTCTTT.

CDR3 in DNA: TGTGCCAGCAGCATGAGACAGGCCTCTGGAAACACCATATATTTT. It codes for CASSMRQASGNTIYF. This chain joins TRBV7-2 and TRBJ1-3; tentative D call: TRBD1 (6 bases). V shed 5 bases and J shed 0 bases, with 11 bases lying between them. CDR1 is SGHTA and CDR2 is FQGNSA in the germline V gene. There are 15 residues in the CDR3.